The 16 T cell receptor beta chains given below trace back to one sample, sequenced in a study of prognosis after radiotherapy for stage I lung cancer. CDR3 of TCR beta was amplified from genomic DNA via a two-round multiplex PCR. Each TRBV and TRBJ gene had its own primer in the first PCR round. TCRdb ran MiXCR on the multiplex PCR reads and lists one entry per CDR3 protein. The table shows approximately 17,000 distinct CDR3 sequences, with just under 45% occurring only once. Here the sequenced sample was PBMCs, taken before or after stereotactic body radiation therapy (not recorded which). The origin of the receptors is a donor older than 45 with non-small cell lung cancer.

The chain combines TRBV6-1 with TRBJ1-5; D might be TRBD1 (6 bases). Germline CDR1 reads MNHNS; CDR2 reads SASEGT. CDR3 size: 14 residues. V dropped 0 bases and J dropped 12 bases, with 15 bases sitting between them. The CDR3 is CASSEAGGRRDQHF. The CDR3 bases are TGTGCCAGCAGTGAAGCTGGGGGGCGCCGGGACCAGCATTTT.

This clonotype was seen at least ten times. The chain employs TRBV7-2 and TRBJ2-6; no firm D call. The CDR3 consists of 15 residues. Trimming cost V 0 bases and J 2 bases, with 5 bases left between them. The V gene's germline CDR1 is SGHTA and CDR2 FQGNSA. The CDR3: CASSLAVAGANVLTF. The CDR3 region has the DNA TGTGCCAGCAGCTTAGCAGTAGCTGGGGCCAACGTCCTGACTTTC.

This rearrangement joins TRBV5-6 to TRBJ2-1; a possible D gene is TRBD2 (5 bases). Germline-derived CDR1 and CDR2 are SGHDT and YYEEEE. Trimming stripped 4 bases from V and 7 bases from J, with 15 bases between. The CDR3 has 14 amino acids. CDR3 loop: CASSRGVRANEQFF. The DNA for the CDR3 is TGTGCCAGCAGCCGCGGAGTGCGGGCGAATGAGCAGTTCTTC.

This clonotype was recorded many times. This chain joins TRBV3-1 and TRBJ2-1, with D perhaps TRBD1 (5 bases). Germline assignment: CDR1 LGHDT and CDR2 YNNKEL (reference sequence). CDR3 length: 19 amino acids. V lost 0 bases, J lost 3 bases, and 21 bases lay in between. CDR3 sequence (DNA): TGTGCCAGCAGCCAAGACCTGCAGGGTTTTCACTTCGACTACAATGAGCAGTTCTTC. The encoded protein is CASSQDLQGFHFDYNEQFF.

This clonotype came up many times. This chain joins TRBV25-1 and TRBJ1-2; no reliable D call. The V and J ends lost 6 bases and 3 bases respectively, with 11 bases between them. CDR3 length equals 13 residues. Germline loops: CDR1 MGHDK, CDR2 SYGVNS. CDR3 sequence: CASRKTEDYGYTF. CDR3 nucleotides: TGTGCCAGCAGAAAAACAGAAGACTATGGCTACACCTTC.

The table lists this clonotype with a few counts. This sequence joins TRBV20-1 and TRBJ2-3; perhaps TRBD2 as D (7 bases). Germline-derived CDR1 and CDR2 are DFQATT and SNEGSKA (reference sequence). CDR3 length: 17 residues. CDR3: CRAKSFGGLFGTDTQYF. The CDR3 bases are TGCAGGGCAAAATCGTTCGGGGGGCTATTCGGAACAGATACGCAGTATTTT.

On this clonotype itself: Mismatch with germline at one junction end may stem from a read error. This rearrangement joins TRBV12-3 or TRBV12-4 to TRBJ1-2; no clear D. There are 16 residues in the CDR3. DNA of the CDR3: TGTGCCAGCATCCCTGCCCCCTCCGGCGCTAACTATGTCTACACCTTC. Amino acids: CASIPAPSGANYVYTF.

With respect to this clonotype: This clone may be a read error of a much larger clone one base away. The genes are TRBV10-3 and TRBJ1-1, with 10 bases aligning to TRBD1. This CDR3 has 15 residues. V shed 8 bases, J shed 5 bases, and the junction held 11 bases outside the gene matches. Per the germline V gene, CDR1 is ENHRY and CDR2 is SYGVKD. CDR3 residues: CAIGPKGQGRTEAFF. The CDR3 region has the DNA TGTGCCATCGGCCCGAAGGGACAGGGGAGGACTGAAGCTTTCTTT.

With regard to this clonotype: With a far larger clone one base away, a read error is the likely cause. The chain joins TRBV6-8 to TRBJ2-7; TRBD1 aligns across 7 bases. The length of the CDR3 is 14 residues. Germline V gene sequence: CDR1 MNHGY, CDR2 SAAAGT. CDR3 DNA sequence: TGTACCAGCAGTCTCGACAGGGTTGGGTACGAGCAGTACTTC. It encodes CTSSLDRVGYEQYF.

This clonotype was seen many times. The genes are TRBV7-8 and TRBJ2-7; the D gene is possibly TRBD2 (6 bases). V was pared by 5 bases and J by 6 bases, with 20 bases between. This CDR3 region has 15 residues. Germline CDR1 and CDR2: SGHVS and FQNEAQ. The CDR3: CASSPPGDPLCEQYF. CDR3 DNA: TGTGCCAGCAGCCCTCCGGGGGACCCTTTGTGCGAGCAGTACTTC.

The chain joins TRBV5-1 to TRBJ2-3, with D possibly TRBD2 on 7 matching bases. CDR3 length: 16 residues. Germline-derived CDR1 and CDR2 are SGHRS and YFSETQ. V was shortened by 3 bases and J by 2 bases, with 16 bases between the two germline ends. The chain's CDR3 is CASSSWGGAYTDTQYF. CDR3 bases: TGCGCCAGCAGCTCTTGGGGGGGCGCTTACACAGATACGCAGTATTTT.

This clonotype was counted ten times or more. The gene calls are TRBV20-1 and TRBJ2-7; TRBD2 might be the D (5 bases). CDR1 is DFQATT, CDR2 SNEGSKA, per germline (reference sequence). The V end lost 6 bases, the J end lost 2 bases, and 17 bases lay between the germline ends. The CDR3 length is 14 residues. This chain's CDR3 is CSARGLTRAYEQYF. The CDR3 bases are TGCAGTGCCCGAGGCCTCACGCGGGCCTACGAGCAGTACTTC.

This clonotype was seen repeatedly, ten times or more. This chain links TRBV7-3 with TRBJ1-1; 8 nucleotides align to TRBD1. After removal of 1 base from V and 7 bases from J, the junction contained 5 bases not matched to a gene. Germline V gene sequence: CDR1 SGHTA, CDR2 FQGTGA. The CDR3 spans 14 residues. The CDR3 loop is CASSLKQGDGEAFF. CDR3 DNA sequence: TGTGCCAGCAGCTTAAAACAGGGGGATGGTGAAGCTTTCTTT.

By share, this clonotype counts as medium-sized. The rearrangement uses TRBV11-2 and TRBJ2-2; D not resolved. The CDR3 runs 15 residues. CDR1 is SGHAT and CDR2 is FQNNGV in the germline V gene. The ends were cut back, 5 bases at V and 3 bases at J, with 13 bases in the middle. The CDR3 protein is CASSRLTSHTGELFF. The CDR3 DNA reads TGTGCCAGCAGCCGGCTGACCTCCCACACCGGGGAGCTGTTTTTT. Together with reference TRBV11-2 and TRBJ2-2, the CDR3 gives the full variable domain: EAGVAQSPRYKIIEKRQSVAFWCNPISGHATLYWYQQILGQGPKLLIQFQNNGVVDDSQLPKDRFSAERLKGVDSTLKIQPAKLEDSAVYLCASSRLTSHTGELFFGEGSRLTVL.

In this sample, this clonotype turned up once. A far larger clone is only one base removed, so a read error is likely. The chain couples TRBV6-2 or TRBV6-3 to TRBJ1-1, with D possibly matching TRBD1 (5 bases). This CDR3 has 13 residues. Germline V gene lookup returns CDR1 MNHEY and CDR2 SVGEGT. Trimming removed 7 bases at V and 5 bases at J, with 14 bases between. The DNA for the CDR3 is TGTGCCAGCACTGGGGGGTGTTGGACTGAAGCTTTCTTT. The encoded protein is CASTGGCWTEAFF.

The chain recombines TRBV28 with TRBJ2-3; D is possibly TRBD1 (6 bases). Germline assignment: CDR1 MDHEN and CDR2 SYDVKM. V dropped 3 bases and J dropped 4 bases, with 11 bases sitting between them. The CDR3 is 14 residues long. The DNA of the CDR3 is TGTGCCAGCAGTTTGCAGGGGTACGCAGATACGCAGTATTTT. Its protein is CASSLQGYADTQYF.